This entry lists 6 T cell receptor beta chains sequenced from one sample in a study of T cells in Graves' hyperthyroidism and ophthalmopathy. Template material for amplifying TCR beta CDR3 regions consisted of RNA transcripts. The HTBI primer set was used in a first-round RT-PCR of the TCR CDR3. From the multiplex PCR reads, TCRdb called clonotypes with MiXCR, one entry per CDR3 protein. The repertoire has 300,000 to 400,000 distinct CDR3 sequences, around a sixth of them found once; the top ten carry 40%. The specimen was blood. The receptors derive from a man aged 18-30 years with Graves' ophthalmopathy.

This clonotype occurred many times. The rearrangement joins TRBV13 to TRBJ2-7; the match to TRBD2 covers 15 bases. CDR3 size: 18 residues. V was clipped by 4 bases and J by 2 bases; unmatched bases: 9. Germline assignment: CDR1 PRHDT and CDR2 FYEKMQ (reference sequence). The CDR3: CASSSTGLAGGPPYEQYF. CDR3 sequence (DNA): TGTGCCAGCAGCTCAACGGGACTAGCGGGGGGACCGCCCTACGAGCAGTACTTC.

Many counts were recorded for this clonotype. This chain connects TRBV7-6 to TRBJ2-2; no clear D. The germline gives CDR1 SGHVS, CDR2 FNYEAQ. V was shortened by 1 base and J by 2 bases, with 5 bases between the two germline ends. The CDR3 runs to 14 residues. This chain's CDR3 is CASSLGVNTGELFF. The DNA of the CDR3 is TGTGCCAGCAGCTTAGGCGTCAACACCGGGGAGCTGTTTTTT.

V is TRBV16 and J is TRBJ2-7, with D possibly being TRBD1 or TRBD2 (6 bases each). V was shortened by 0 bases and J by 3 bases, with 15 bases between the two germline ends. This CDR3 is built from 16 residues. CDR1 KGHSY and CDR2 FQNENV come from the germline V gene. CDR3 sequence reads: CASSQSRRGKYYEQYF. The CDR3 DNA sequence: TGTGCCAGCAGCCAATCGAGGAGGGGGAAGTACTACGAGCAGTACTTC.

This clonotype was counted at least ten times. This chain uses TRBV11-2 with TRBJ2-1, with 12 positions matching TRBD2. The junction had 2 bases not matched to a gene; V was cut back by 2 bases and J by 3 bases. In germline, CDR1 is SGHAT, CDR2 FQNNGV. CDR3 length equals 16 residues. CDR3 DNA: TGTGCCAGCAGCTTACTAGCGGGGGGGAACTACAATGAGCAGTTCTTC. Its protein product is CASSLLAGGNYNEQFF.

This clonotype came up many times. The chain combines TRBV3-1 with TRBJ2-7, with 8 bases aligning to TRBD1. V shed 1 base and J 0 bases; nucleotides not matched to a gene: 2. Looked up from germline, CDR1 is LGHDT and CDR2 is YNNKEL (reference sequence). The CDR3 loop spans 15 amino acids. CDR3 bases: TGTGCCAGCAGCCAAGTAACAGGGGGCTCCTACGAGCAGTACTTC. Encoded protein: CASSQVTGGSYEQYF.

Only a few counts were recorded for this clonotype. CDR3 bases: TGCGCCAGCAGCTTTGAGGAGGGGACCCAGTACTTC. The encoded protein is CASSFEEGTQYF. V usage is TRBV5-1 and J usage is TRBJ2-5, with D possibly matching TRBD2 (6 bases). Between the trimmed V and J ends, which lost 2 bases and 7 bases, there was a span of 9 bases. Germline V gene data show CDR1 as SGHRS and CDR2 as YFSETQ. CDR3 size: 12 residues.